These T cell receptor beta chains were read from a single sample in a study of cytomegalovirus exposure and HLA in healthy donors. The protocol was immunoSEQ multiplex PCR, while the TCRdb copy is restricted to in-frame clones and leaves out a portion. The sample records 110,000 or so clones, approximately 74% being singletons. Material for sequencing was PBMCs. The receptors originated from a woman aged 40-49 years in good health and CMV-seropositive. The CDR3 runs from the conserved cysteine through the conserved F or W. The D gene is left open where the match is weak. A clone size is listed for some rows: how often the clone was seen (once, few, many), or a class if it is expanded.

D	V	J	size	DNA	CDR3
-	TRBV27	TRBJ2-2	-	TGTGCCAGCAGTGGACCGAGGGGGTCGAACACCGGGGAGCTGTTTTTT	CASSGPRGSNTGELFF
-	TRBV5-5	TRBJ2-7	-	TGTGCCAGCAGCTTTGCCATAACTCCCTACGAGCAGTACTTC	CASSFAITPYEQYF
TRBD1	TRBV6-1	TRBJ1-1	few	TGTGCCAGCCCCAGGACAGGGCTGAACACTGAAGCTTTCTTT	CASPRTGLNTEAFF
TRBD1	TRBV16	TRBJ2-2	once	TGTGCCAGCAAGGGACAGGCTAACACCGGGGAGCTGTTTTTT	CASKGQANTGELFF
TRBD1	TRBV11-1	TRBJ1-1	-	TGTGCCAGCAGTCTTCCCCGACAGGGGGCTGACACTGAAGCTTTCTTT	CASSLPRQGADTEAFF
TRBD1	TRBV7-3	TRBJ2-1	-	TGTGCCAGCAGGAATCCGGGACAGACGGTGTTCTTC	CASRNPGQTVFF
TRBD2	TRBV7-6	TRBJ2-1	-	TGTGCCAGCAGCCTCAGCGGGGGGGATGAATACAATGAGCAGTTCTTC	CASSLSGGDEYNEQFF
-	TRBV2	TRBJ2-3	-	TGTGCCAGCAGTGATAGGTGGCTAGGCAGCACAGATACGCAGTATTTT	CASSDRWLGSTDTQYF
-	TRBV2	TRBJ1-3	-	TGTGCCAGCAGTGAAGCGGGGGGAGGGAGAAACACCATATATTTT	CASSEAGGGRNTIYF
TRBD1	TRBV5-1	TRBJ2-4	-	TGCGCCAGCAGCTTGCACGGACAGGGAGGAACGGGCATTCAGTACTTC	CASSLHGQGGTGIQYF
TRBD1	TRBV30	TRBJ1-5	-	TGTGTCAGACCATGGGACAGGCGACATCAGCCCCAGCATTTT	CVRPWDRRHQPQHF
TRBD1	TRBV7-9	TRBJ2-1	-	TGTGCCAGCAGTCCCGGACAGGACGATGAGCAGTTCTTC	CASSPGQDDEQFF
-	TRBV7-2	TRBJ2-3	few	TGTGCCAGCAGCCAAGGGCCGGGGTTGGGGAATACGCAGTATTTT	CASSQGPGLGNTQYF
-	TRBV27	TRBJ1-3	-	TGTGCCAGCAGTTTTTCAAACTCTGGAAACACCATATATTTT	CASSFSNSGNTIYF
TRBD1	TRBV19	TRBJ1-2	-	TGTGCCAGTAGTATAAAGGGACAGGGGTATGGCTACACCTTC	CASSIKGQGYGYTF
-	TRBV6-5	TRBJ2-3	-	TGTGCCAGCAGTTTTGGACTTTACACAGATACGCAGTATTTT	CASSFGLYTDTQYF